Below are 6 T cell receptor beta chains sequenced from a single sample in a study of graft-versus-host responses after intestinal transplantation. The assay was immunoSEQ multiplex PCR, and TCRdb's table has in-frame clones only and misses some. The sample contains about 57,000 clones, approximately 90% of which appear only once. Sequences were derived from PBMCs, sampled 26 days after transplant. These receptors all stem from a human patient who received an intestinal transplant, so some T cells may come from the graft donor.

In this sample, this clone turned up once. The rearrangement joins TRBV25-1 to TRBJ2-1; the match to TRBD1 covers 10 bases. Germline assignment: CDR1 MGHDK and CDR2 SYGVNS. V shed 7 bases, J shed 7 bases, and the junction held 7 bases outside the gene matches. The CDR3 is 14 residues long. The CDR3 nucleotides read TGTGCCAGCAATTCGGGACAGGGGATTAATGAGCAGTTCTTC. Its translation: CASNSGQGINEQFF.

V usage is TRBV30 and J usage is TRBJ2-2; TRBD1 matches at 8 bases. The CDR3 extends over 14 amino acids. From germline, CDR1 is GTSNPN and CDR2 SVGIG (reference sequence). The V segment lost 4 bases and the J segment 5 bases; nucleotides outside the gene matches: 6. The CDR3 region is CAWTDRVGTGELFF. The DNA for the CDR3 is TGTGCCTGGACGGACAGGGTTGGGACCGGGGAGCTGTTTTTT.

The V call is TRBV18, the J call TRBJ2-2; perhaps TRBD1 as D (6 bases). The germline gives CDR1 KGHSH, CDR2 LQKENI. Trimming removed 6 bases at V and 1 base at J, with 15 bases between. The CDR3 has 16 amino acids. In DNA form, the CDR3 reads TGTGCCAGCTCGCACAAGCTACAGGGGAACACCGGGGAGCTGTTTTTT. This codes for CASSHKLQGNTGELFF.

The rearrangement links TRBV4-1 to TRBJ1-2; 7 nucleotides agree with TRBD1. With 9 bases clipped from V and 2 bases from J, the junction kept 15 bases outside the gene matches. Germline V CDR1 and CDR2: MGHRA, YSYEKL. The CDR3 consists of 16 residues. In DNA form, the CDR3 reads TGCGCCAGTTCTAAACTACCGACAGGGCTCAACTATGGCTACACCTTC. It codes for CASSKLPTGLNYGYTF.

The CDR3 reads CASSKDGNTEAFF. Written as DNA, the CDR3 is TGTGCCAGTAGTAAAGACGGGAACACTGAAGCTTTCTTT. The rearrangement uses TRBV19 and TRBJ1-1; D is uncertain. V lost 4 bases, J lost 1 base, and 7 bases lay in between. CDR1 and CDR2 (germline): LNHDA, SQIVND (reference sequence). The CDR3 loop spans 13 amino acids.

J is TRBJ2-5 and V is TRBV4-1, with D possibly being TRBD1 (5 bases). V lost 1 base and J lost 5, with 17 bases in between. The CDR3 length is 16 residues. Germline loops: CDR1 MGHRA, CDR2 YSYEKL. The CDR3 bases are TGCGCCAGCAGCCAAGGTGGACACTTACCGGAGGAGACCCAGTACTTC. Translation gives CASSQGGHLPEETQYF.